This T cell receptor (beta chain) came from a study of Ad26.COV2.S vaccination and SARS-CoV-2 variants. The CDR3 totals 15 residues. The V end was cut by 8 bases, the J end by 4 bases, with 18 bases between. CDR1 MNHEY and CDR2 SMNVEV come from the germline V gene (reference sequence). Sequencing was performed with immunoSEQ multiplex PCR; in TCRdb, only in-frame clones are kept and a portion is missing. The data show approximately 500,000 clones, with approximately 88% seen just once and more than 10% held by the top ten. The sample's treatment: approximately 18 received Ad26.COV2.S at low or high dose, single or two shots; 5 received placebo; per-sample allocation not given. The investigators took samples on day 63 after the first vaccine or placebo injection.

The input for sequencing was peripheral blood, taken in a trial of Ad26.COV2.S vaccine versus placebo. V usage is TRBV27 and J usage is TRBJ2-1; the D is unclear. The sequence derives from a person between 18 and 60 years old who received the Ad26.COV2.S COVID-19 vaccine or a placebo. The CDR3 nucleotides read TGTGCCAGCCACCCATTGGACCCTCAATACAATGAGCAGTTCTTC. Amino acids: CASHPLDPQYNEQFF.